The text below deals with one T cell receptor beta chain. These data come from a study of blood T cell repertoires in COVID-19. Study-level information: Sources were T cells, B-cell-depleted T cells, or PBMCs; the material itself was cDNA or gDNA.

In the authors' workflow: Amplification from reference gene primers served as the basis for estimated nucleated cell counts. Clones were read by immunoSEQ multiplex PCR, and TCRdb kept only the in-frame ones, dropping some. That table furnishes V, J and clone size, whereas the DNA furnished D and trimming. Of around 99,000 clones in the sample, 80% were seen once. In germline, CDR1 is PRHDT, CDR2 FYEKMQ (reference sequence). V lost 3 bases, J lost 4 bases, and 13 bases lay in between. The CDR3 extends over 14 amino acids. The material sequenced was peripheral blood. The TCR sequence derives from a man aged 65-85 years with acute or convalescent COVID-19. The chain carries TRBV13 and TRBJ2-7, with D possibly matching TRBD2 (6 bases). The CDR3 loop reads CASSLRGSRYEQYF. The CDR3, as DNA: TGTGCCAGCAGCTTGCGGGGTTCGCGGTACGAGCAGTACTTC. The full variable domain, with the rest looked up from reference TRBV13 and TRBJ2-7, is AAGVIQSPRHLIKEKRETATLKCYPIPRHDTVYWYQQGPGQDPQFLISFYEKMQSDKGSIPDRFSAQQFSDYHSELNMSSLELGDSALYFCASSLRGSRYEQYFGPGTRLTVT.